This TCR beta chain was recovered during a study of cytomegalovirus exposure and HLA in healthy donors. This CDR3 region has 15 residues. V was trimmed by 0 bases and J by 3 bases, leaving 11 bases between them. Germline CDR1 and CDR2: MNHEY and SVGAGI. Vbeta (60) and Jbeta (13) primers were used in the PCR. This table comes from immunoSEQ multiplex PCR, and its TCRdb copy is limited to in-frame clones, with some not included. This table has 150,000 to 200,000 clones, around 80% appearing once. Donors sampled were nominally healthy, though unrecorded immune exposures were likely. This sequence originates from a man between 18 and 29 years old in good health and CMV-seronegative. This sequence joins TRBV6-5 and TRBJ1-2, with D uncertain. Material for sequencing was PBMCs. The CDR3 spells CASSYSALPDYGYTF. Here the CDR3 DNA reads TGTGCCAGCAGTTACTCGGCCCTCCCTGACTATGGCTACACCTTC.